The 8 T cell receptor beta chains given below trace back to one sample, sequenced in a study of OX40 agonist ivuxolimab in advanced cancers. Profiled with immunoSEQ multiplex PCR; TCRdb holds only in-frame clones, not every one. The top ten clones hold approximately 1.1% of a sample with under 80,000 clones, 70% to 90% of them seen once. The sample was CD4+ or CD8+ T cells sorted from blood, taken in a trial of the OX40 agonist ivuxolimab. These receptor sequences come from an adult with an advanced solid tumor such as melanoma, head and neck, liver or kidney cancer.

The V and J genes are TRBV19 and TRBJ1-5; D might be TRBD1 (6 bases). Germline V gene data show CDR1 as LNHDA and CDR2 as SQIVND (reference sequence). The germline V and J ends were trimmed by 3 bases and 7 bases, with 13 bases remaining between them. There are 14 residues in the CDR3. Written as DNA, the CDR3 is TGTGCCAGTAGTATCTCGAACAGGGACCAGCCCCAGCATTTT. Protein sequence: CASSISNRDQPQHF.

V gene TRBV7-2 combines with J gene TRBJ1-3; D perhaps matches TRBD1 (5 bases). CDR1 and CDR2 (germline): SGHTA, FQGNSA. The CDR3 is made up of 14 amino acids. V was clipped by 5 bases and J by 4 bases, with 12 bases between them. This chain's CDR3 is CASSPRQRGNTIYF. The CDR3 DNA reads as TGTGCCAGCAGCCCCAGACAGAGGGGAAACACCATATATTTT.

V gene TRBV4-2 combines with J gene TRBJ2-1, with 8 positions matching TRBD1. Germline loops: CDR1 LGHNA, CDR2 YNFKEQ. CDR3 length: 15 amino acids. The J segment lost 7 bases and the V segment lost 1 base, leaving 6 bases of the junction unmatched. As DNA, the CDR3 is TGTGCCAGCAGCCAAGTTCGACAGGGGAAGAATGAGCAGTTCTTC. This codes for CASSQVRQGKNEQFF.

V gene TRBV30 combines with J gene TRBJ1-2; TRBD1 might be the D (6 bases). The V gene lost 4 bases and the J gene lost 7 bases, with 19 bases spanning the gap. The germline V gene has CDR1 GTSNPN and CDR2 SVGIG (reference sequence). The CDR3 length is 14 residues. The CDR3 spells CAWNSRGLGSGYTF. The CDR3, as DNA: TGTGCCTGGAACTCCAGGGGACTTGGTTCTGGCTACACCTTC.

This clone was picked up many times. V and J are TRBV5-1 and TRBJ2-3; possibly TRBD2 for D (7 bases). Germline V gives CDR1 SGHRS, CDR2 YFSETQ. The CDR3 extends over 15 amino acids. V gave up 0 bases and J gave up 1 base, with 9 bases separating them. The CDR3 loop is CASSLAGGGTDTQYF. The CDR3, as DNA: TGCGCCAGCAGCTTGGCGGGGGGCGGCACAGATACGCAGTATTTT.

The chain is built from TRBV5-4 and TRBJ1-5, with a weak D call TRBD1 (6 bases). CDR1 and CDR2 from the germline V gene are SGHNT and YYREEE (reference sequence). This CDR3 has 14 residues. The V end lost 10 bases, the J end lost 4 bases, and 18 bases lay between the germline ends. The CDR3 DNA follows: TGTGCCTACCAGGAAGGACAGAATAATCAGCCCCAGCATTTT. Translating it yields CAYQEGQNNQPQHF. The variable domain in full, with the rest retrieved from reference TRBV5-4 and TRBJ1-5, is ETGVTQSPTHLIKTRGQQVTLRCSSQSGHNTVSWYQQALGQGPQFIFQYYREEENGRGNFPPRFSGLQFPNYSSELNVNALELDDSALYLCAYQEGQNNQPQHFGDGTRLSIL.

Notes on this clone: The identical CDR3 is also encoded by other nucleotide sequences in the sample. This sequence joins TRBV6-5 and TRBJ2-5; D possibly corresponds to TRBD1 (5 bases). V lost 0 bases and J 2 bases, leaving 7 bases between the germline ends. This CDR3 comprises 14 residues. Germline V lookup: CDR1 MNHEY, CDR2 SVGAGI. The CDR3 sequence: CASSYSRVQETQYF. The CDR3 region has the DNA TGTGCCAGCAGTTACTCCAGGGTGCAAGAGACCCAGTACTTC.

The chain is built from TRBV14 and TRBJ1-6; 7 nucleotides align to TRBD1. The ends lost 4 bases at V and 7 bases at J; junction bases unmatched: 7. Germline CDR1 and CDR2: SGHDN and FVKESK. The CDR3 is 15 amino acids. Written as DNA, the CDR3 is TGTGCCAGCAGCCCTGACCTGGGACAGAATTCACCCCTCCACTTT. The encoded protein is CASSPDLGQNSPLHF.